This passage covers 17 T cell receptor beta chains from one sample sequenced in a study of beta chain features in type 1 diabetes (dated by TCRdb to the late 2010s). What the authors observed across the whole study: Type 1 diabetes patients showed a moderate but significant shortening of TCRB CDR3 length in all four CD4+ subsets.

The protocol used for the library was the immunoSEQ multiplex PCR assay. The entire amount of isolated RNA was reverse transcribed using the High Capacity cDNA Reverse Transcription Kit, so the sequenced TCRB transcripts were expressed ones. TCRdb limited this immuneACCESS table to in-frame rearrangements with V and J called. A share of clones is missing; checked studies link under half to unresolved V genes, and the rest is unexplained. The sample profile shows hundreds of thousands of clones; approximately 11% of them were found once. The biggest ten clones account for 0.017% of the sample. The antigens these receptors bind are not known. Material for sequencing was naive CD4+ T cells from blood. Reading the label with the study, this specimen's cell subset or site is: true naive CD4+ T cells. These receptors were taken from a young man with type 1 diabetes.

This clone turned up a few times. CDR3 in amino acids: CASTGGGGAETQYF. Here the CDR3 DNA reads TGTGCCAGCACCGGGGGCGGGGGGGCAGAGACCCAGTACTTC. J is TRBJ2-5 and V is TRBV6-5; 9 nucleotides line up with TRBD2. Germline V gives CDR1 MNHEY, CDR2 SVGAGI. The junction had 7 bases not matched to a gene; V was cut back by 7 bases and J by 4 bases. CDR3 size: 14 residues.

The genes are TRBV25-1 and TRBJ2-1; TRBD1 matches 8 bases. The germline CDR1 and CDR2 sequences are MGHDK and SYGVNS. Germline trimming cut 3 bases from V and 5 bases from J; bases unmatched to any gene: 6. This CDR3 is 15 amino acids long. The CDR3 coding sequence is TGTGCCAGCAGTGACCCCGGGACAGGAGACAATGAGCAGTTCTTC. It codes for CASSDPGTGDNEQFF.

In its sample, this clone was seen a few times. CDR3 coding DNA: TGTGCCAGCAGCGTAGCGGGGGGACCCACAGATACGCAGTATTTT. Translating it yields CASSVAGGPTDTQYF. The gene calls are TRBV9 and TRBJ2-3; 7 bases match TRBD2. Germline V gives CDR1 SGDLS, CDR2 YYNGEE. V trimming: 0 bases; J trimming: 2 bases; junction bases outside the gene matches: 3. The CDR3 has 15 residues.

This clone was observed a few times. The chain couples TRBV28 to TRBJ2-1; TRBD2 matches 12 bases. The CDR3 loop spans 15 amino acids. Germline trimming cut 7 bases from V and 2 bases from J; bases unmatched to any gene: 3. From germline, CDR1 is MDHEN and CDR2 SYDVKM. This CDR3 reads CASNLAGGPYNEQFF. In DNA form, the CDR3 reads TGTGCCAGCAATCTAGCGGGGGGGCCCTACAATGAGCAGTTCTTC.

There are a few counts of this clone. CDR3 nucleotides: TGTGCCAGCAGTCTACTAGCGGGGAACGATGAGCAGTTCTTC. It codes for CASSLLAGNDEQFF. The J gene is TRBJ2-1, the V gene TRBV2; 10 bases are shared with TRBD2. Germline-derived CDR1 and CDR2 are SNHLY and FYNNEI. This CDR3 comprises 14 residues. J gave up 8 bases and V 5 bases, and 6 bases lay outside the gene matches.

This clone was counted between two and nine times. The chain has TRBV5-1 and TRBJ2-5; maybe TRBD1 (6 bases). Germline CDR1 and CDR2: SGHRS and YFSETQ. V was shortened by 3 bases and J by 7 bases, with 16 bases between the two germline ends. This CDR3 region has 14 residues. CDR3 nucleotide sequence: TGCGCCAGCAGCTCAACCGGGACAATTCCGACCCAGTACTTC. Amino acid sequence: CASSSTGTIPTQYF.

The V and J genes are TRBV6-1 and TRBJ2-1; TRBD2 matches at 8 bases. Germline V gives CDR1 MNHNS, CDR2 SASEGT. The CDR3 loop spans 13 amino acids. The ends lost 10 bases at V and 5 bases at J; junction bases unmatched: 7. CDR3 nucleotides: TGTGCCACCTCGGGACTAGGCAACAATGAGCAGTTCTTC. Translation gives CATSGLGNNEQFF.

The chain uses TRBV19 and TRBJ1-5, with D tentatively TRBD1 (6 bases). The germline CDR1 and CDR2 sequences are LNHDA and SQIVND (reference sequence). This CDR3 comprises 15 residues. V dropped 3 bases and J dropped 2 bases, with 11 bases sitting between them. CDR3 coding DNA: TGTGCCAGTAGTATTTCAGGGGCGCGCAATCAGCCCCAGCATTTT. As protein: CASSISGARNQPQHF.

This clone has just a few counts. The gene calls are TRBV9 and TRBJ1-1, with TRBD1 as a possible D gene (6 bases). The ends were cut back, 3 bases at V and 2 bases at J, with 8 bases in the middle. Germline CDR1 reads SGDLS; CDR2 reads YYNGEE. The CDR3 is 13 residues long. Written as DNA, the CDR3 is TGTGCCAGCAGCGCCAGGGGTAACACTGAAGCTTTCTTT. It is translated as CASSARGNTEAFF. Full variable domain (outside the CDR3, taken from reference TRBV9 and TRBJ1-1): DSGVTQTPKHLITATGQRVTLRCSPRSGDLSVYWYQQSLDQGLQFLIQYYNGEERAKGNILERFSAQQFPDLHSELNLSSLELGDSALYFCASSARGNTEAFFGQGTRLTVV.

This clone was observed a handful of times. This rearrangement joins TRBV9 to TRBJ2-3; tentative D call: TRBD1 (5 bases). Deletions cut 6 bases from V and 6 bases from J, with 17 bases between. The germline V gene encodes CDR1 SGDLS and CDR2 YYNGEE. The CDR3 loop spans 14 amino acids. The CDR3 DNA reads as TGTGCCAGCACCCGTAGGGTAGCAGGGGATACGCAGTATTTT. Its protein product is CASTRRVAGDTQYF. Using reference TRBV9 and TRBJ2-3 for the parts outside the CDR3, the full variable domain is DSGVTQTPKHLITATGQRVTLRCSPRSGDLSVYWYQQSLDQGLQFLIQYYNGEERAKGNILERFSAQQFPDLHSELNLSSLELGDSALYFCASTRRVAGDTQYFGPGTRLTVL.

The chain joins TRBV4-3 to TRBJ1-3; possibly TRBD1 for D (5 bases). This CDR3 is built from 17 residues. CDR1 and CDR2 (germline): LGHNA, YSLEER. Trimming cost V 0 bases and J 4 bases, with 16 bases left between them. The CDR3, as DNA: TGCGCCAGCAGCCAAGATGTACAGGACCTCCTAGGAAACACCATATATTTT. Translating it yields CASSQDVQDLLGNTIYF.

There are a few counts of this clone. J is TRBJ2-6 and V is TRBV21-1; the DNA was not used to check the table's D call, TRBD1. TRBV21-1 is recorded as a pseudogene. CDR3 length: 19 residues. The CDR3, as DNA: TGTGCCAGCAGCAAGTCGGGGGACAGGAGTTCCTCTGGGGCCAACGTCCTGACTTTC. This codes for CASSKSGDRSSSGANVLTF.

This clone was recorded a few times. This rearrangement joins TRBV15 to TRBJ1-5; 7 bases line up with TRBD1. The CDR3 extends over 13 amino acids. Germline CDR1 LNHNV, CDR2 YYDKDF (reference sequence). V shed 5 bases and J 7 bases; nucleotides not matched to a gene: 5. The CDR3 nucleotides read TGTGCCACCAGCCAGACAGGGATCCAGCCCCAGCATTTT. Its translation: CATSQTGIQPQHF.

This clone was counted between two and nine times. The rearrangement links TRBV4-3 to TRBJ1-4; unclear D gene. This CDR3 has 16 amino acids. Trimming removed 0 bases at V and 1 base at J, with 9 bases between. Germline-derived CDR1 and CDR2 are LGHNA and YSLEER. The CDR3 sequence: CASSQEPSGTNEKLFF. The CDR3 region has the DNA TGCGCCAGCAGCCAAGAACCATCAGGAACTAATGAAAAACTGTTTTTT.

This chain connects TRBV13 to TRBJ1-6; 8 bases map to TRBD1. Germline CDR1 and CDR2: PRHDT and FYEKMQ (reference sequence). The CDR3 is 14 residues long. V trimming: 5 bases; J trimming: 7 bases; junction bases outside the gene matches: 4. The CDR3 loop reads CASSPDRVNSPLHF. The DNA of the CDR3 is TGTGCCAGCAGCCCGGACAGGGTAAATTCACCCCTCCACTTT.

This clone has only a few counts. This sequence joins TRBV27 and TRBJ2-1, with unresolved D. The ends were cut back, 2 bases at V and 8 bases at J, with 16 bases in the middle. This CDR3 region has 15 residues. In germline, CDR1 is MNHEY, CDR2 SMNVEV (reference sequence). CDR3 bases: TGTGCCAGCAGTTTAGAGAGAGGTTCTGACCATGAGCAGTTCTTC. Amino acids: CASSLERGSDHEQFF.

This clone was seen only a few times. The V and J genes are TRBV5-1 and TRBJ2-5; D call uncertain. In germline, CDR1 is SGHRS, CDR2 YFSETQ. The V end lost 0 bases, the J end lost 2 bases, and 8 bases lay between the germline ends. CDR3 length equals 14 residues. CDR3 amino acids: CASSLAPEQETQYF. CDR3 coding DNA: TGCGCCAGCAGCTTGGCTCCGGAGCAAGAGACCCAGTACTTC.